The 18 T cell receptor beta chains given below trace back to one sample, sequenced in a study of blood T cell repertoires in COVID-19 (dated by TCRdb to the early 2020s). The library relied on the immunoSEQ multiplex PCR assay. TCRdb provides this immuneACCESS table in a form limited to in-frame rearrangements. Some clones are lacking; in checked studies, under half of them reflect an unresolved V gene, and why the rest are absent is not known. The sample records approximately 110,000 clones, 70% to 75% of which are singletons. The leading ten clones occupy around 6.2% of the sample. Sequencing was carried out using peripheral blood. The receptors originated from a man older than 75 with COVID-19, enrolled during active disease.

This chain uses TRBV6-6 with TRBJ2-2, with 10 bases fitting TRBD2. The CDR3 consists of 15 residues. Germline lookup yields CDR1 MNHNY and CDR2 SVGAGI (reference sequence). After removal of 4 bases from V and 5 bases from J, the junction contained 4 bases not matched to a gene. In nucleotides, the CDR3 is TGTGCCAGCAGTTCTAGCGGGAGCGGGACCGGGGAGCTGTTTTTT. Its protein is CASSSSGSGTGELFF.

V is TRBV5-6 and J is TRBJ1-4; 7 bases match TRBD1. V shed 4 bases and J 7 bases; nucleotides not matched to a gene: 7. Germline-derived CDR1 and CDR2 are SGHDT and YYEEEE. The CDR3 totals 14 residues. In DNA, the CDR3 is TGTGCCAGCAGCATGACAGGGTATAGTGAAAAACTGTTTTTT. It translates to CASSMTGYSEKLFF.

CDR3 coding DNA: TGTGCCAGCAAGCCGGGACTAGCGGGCTACGAGCAGTACTTC. Translated: CASKPGLAGYEQYF. The rearrangement links TRBV6-5 to TRBJ2-7; 12 bases map to TRBD2. Losses at the gene ends were 7 bases for V and 3 bases for J; bases not matched to a gene: 4. Looked up from germline, CDR1 is MNHEY and CDR2 is SVGAGI. This CDR3 is built from 14 residues.

The chain recombines TRBV5-1 with TRBJ2-2; TRBD1 agrees at 10 bases. The trim removed 6 bases at V and 5 bases at J, leaving 7 bases unmatched. The germline CDR1 and CDR2 sequences are SGHRS and YFSETQ. The CDR3 length is 15 residues. DNA of the CDR3: TGCGCCAGCAAACCCGGGACAGGGGTTACCGGGGAGCTGTTTTTT. Amino acids: CASKPGTGVTGELFF. The full variable domain, in which reference TRBV5-1 and TRBJ2-2 provide the parts outside the CDR3, is KAGVTQTPRYLIKTRGQQVTLSCSPISGHRSVSWYQQTPGQGLQFLFEYFSETQRNKGNFPGRFSGRQFSNSRSEMNVSTLELGDSALYLCASKPGTGVTGELFFGEGSRLTVL.

The CDR3 nucleotides read TGTGCCAGCTCACCCGGGACAGGGGGCTTGGACACTGAAGCTTTCTTT. Encoded protein: CASSPGTGGLDTEAFF. The chain links TRBV18 to TRBJ1-1; 12 nucleotides match TRBD1. V lost 3 bases and J lost 3; bases outside the gene matches: 5. Germline loops: CDR1 KGHSH, CDR2 LQKENI. This CDR3 spans 16 amino acids.

The chain joins TRBV7-9 to TRBJ2-7; the D gene is possibly TRBD2 (5 bases). Germline CDR1 reads SEHNR; CDR2 reads FQNEAQ (reference sequence). This CDR3 spans 14 amino acids. With 3 bases removed from V and 7 bases from J, the gap between germline ends came to 16 bases. The CDR3 sequence is CASSFAIATWEQYF. The CDR3 nucleotides are TGTGCCAGCAGCTTCGCGATAGCGACCTGGGAGCAGTACTTC.

V usage is TRBV2 and J usage is TRBJ2-3, with 11 bases that match TRBD2. The length of the CDR3 is 15 residues. The ends lost 4 bases at V and 5 bases at J; junction bases unmatched: 5. Germline CDR1 and CDR2: SNHLY and FYNNEI. The CDR3 loop is CASSGTSGSGDTQYF. The CDR3 nucleotides read TGTGCCAGCAGTGGCACTAGCGGGAGTGGAGATACGCAGTATTTT.

This clone was found a few times. The gene calls are TRBV28 and TRBJ2-7; 7 positions match TRBD2. The V segment lost 2 bases and the J segment 5 bases; nucleotides outside the gene matches: 15. This CDR3 is built from 17 residues. CDR1 and CDR2 (germline): MDHEN, SYDVKM. Here the CDR3 reads CASSLEPLEGREDEQYF. CDR3 nucleotide sequence: TGTGCCAGCAGTTTAGAGCCGCTTGAGGGTCGGGAGGACGAGCAGTACTTC.

The chain employs TRBV6-6 and TRBJ1-6; D uncertain. Trimming removed 5 bases from V and 10 bases from J, with 9 bases in between. The germline gives CDR1 MNHNY, CDR2 SVGAGI (reference sequence). This CDR3 region has 12 residues. The CDR3 DNA reads TGTGCCAGCAGTGTAAGCGAATCACCCCTCCACTTT. Translation: CASSVSESPLHF.

This clone was counted a few times. The V and J genes are TRBV2 and TRBJ1-2, with D unresolved. V was shortened by 4 bases and J by 4 bases, with 13 bases between the two germline ends. CDR3 size: 14 residues. Germline-derived CDR1 and CDR2 are SNHLY and FYNNEI. CDR3 DNA: TGTGCCAGCAGTGTACGGGTGGAAGCCTATGGCTACACCTTC. Amino acid sequence: CASSVRVEAYGYTF.

This clone is a singleton in its sample. The genes are TRBV18 and TRBJ2-1, with 9 positions matching TRBD2. The J segment lost 7 bases and the V segment lost 1 base, leaving 5 bases of the junction unmatched. The CDR3 sequence is 15 residues long. Germline values: CDR1 KGHSH, CDR2 LQKENI. In nucleotides, the CDR3 is TGTGCCAGCTCACCACTAGCGGGAGTTAATAATGAGCAGTTCTTC. Residues: CASSPLAGVNNEQFF.

V is TRBV11-2 and J is TRBJ2-3; unclear D gene. Per the germline V gene, CDR1 is SGHAT and CDR2 is FQNNGV. Trimming left V 1 base short and J 5 bases short, with 7 bases between. This CDR3 spans 13 amino acids. This chain's CDR3 is CASSLGTQDTQYF. CDR3 sequence (DNA): TGTGCCAGCAGCTTAGGCACACAAGATACGCAGTATTTT. Together with reference TRBV11-2 and TRBJ2-3, the CDR3 gives the full variable domain: EAGVAQSPRYKIIEKRQSVAFWCNPISGHATLYWYQQILGQGPKLLIQFQNNGVVDDSQLPKDRFSAERLKGVDSTLKIQPAKLEDSAVYLCASSLGTQDTQYFGPGTRLTVL.

The chain carries TRBV6-5 and TRBJ2-1; TRBD2 might be the D (6 bases). Trimming took 9 bases from V and 6 from J, leaving 21 bases between them. Germline CDR1 and CDR2: MNHEY and SVGAGI. The CDR3 spans 15 residues. The CDR3 bases are TGTGCCAGTAAAGTAGCGGAAGAGCGGCCCAATGAGCAGTTCTTC. This translates into CASKVAEERPNEQFF.

V usage is TRBV19 and J usage is TRBJ2-1, with D possibly matching TRBD1 (6 bases). This CDR3 is built from 16 residues. Germline CDR1 and CDR2: LNHDA and SQIVND (reference sequence). Deletions cut 0 bases from V and 4 bases from J, with 13 bases between. The chain's CDR3 is CASSIDVRDTYNEQFF. CDR3 nucleotide sequence: TGTGCCAGTAGTATAGATGTCCGGGACACGTACAATGAGCAGTTCTTC.

The chain couples TRBV14 to TRBJ1-2; 9 bases line up with TRBD1. CDR3 length: 14 residues. V dropped 3 bases and J dropped 6; count of bases not matched to a gene: 5. Per the germline V gene, CDR1 is SGHDN and CDR2 is FVKESK. CDR3 sequence: CASSQITGGDGYTF. In DNA, the CDR3 is TGTGCCAGCAGCCAGATAACAGGGGGCGATGGCTACACCTTC. Looking up the rest from reference TRBV14 and TRBJ1-2 gives the full variable domain: EAGVTQFPSHSVIEKGQTVTLRCDPISGHDNLYWYRRVMGKEIKFLLHFVKESKQDESGMPNNRFLAERTGGTYSTLKVQPAELEDSGVYFCASSQITGGDGYTFGSGTRLTVV.

The chain uses TRBV7-8 and TRBJ2-1; 9 bases map to TRBD2. V gave up 2 bases and J gave up 8 bases; unmatched junction bases: 13. The CDR3 totals 17 residues. The germline CDR1 and CDR2 sequences are SGHVS and FQNEAQ. The CDR3 spells CASSLMTSGPRDHEQFF. The CDR3 DNA reads as TGTGCCAGCAGCTTAATGACTAGCGGACCCCGGGACCATGAGCAGTTCTTC. Using reference TRBV7-8 and TRBJ2-1 for the parts outside the CDR3, the full variable domain is GAGVSQSPRYKVAKRGQDVALRCDPISGHVSLFWYQQALGQGPEFLTYFQNEAQLDKSGLPSDRFFAERPEGSVSTLKIQRTQQEDSAVYLCASSLMTSGPRDHEQFFGPGTRLTVL.

The chain carries TRBV28 and TRBJ1-4; the D gene is possibly TRBD1 (6 bases). The CDR3 length is 14 residues. The germline V and J ends were trimmed by 6 bases and 3 bases, with 11 bases remaining between them. Germline values: CDR1 MDHEN, CDR2 SYDVKM. The CDR3, as DNA: TGTGCCAGCAGATTACAGGGTCCTAATGAAAAACTGTTTTTT. Translation gives CASRLQGPNEKLFF.

Comments on this clone: The junction shows a germline mismatch at one end, possibly a read error. The chain couples TRBV7-7 to TRBJ2-1; TRBD2 might be the D (5 bases). The CDR3 sequence is 14 residues long. Germline V gives CDR1 SSHAT, CDR2 FNYEAQ (reference sequence). CDR3 sequence: CASSLDGEYNEQFF. The CDR3 bases are TGTGCTAGCAGCTTAGATGGGGAGTACAATGAGCAGTTCTTC.